These T cell receptor beta chains were read from a single sample in a study of CD8+ T cells in alopecia areata. Repertoires were generated with immunoSEQ multiplex PCR, while TCRdb's copy carries only in-frame clones and drops some. The table shows 80,000 to 100,000 clones, with over 40% occurring only once. The sample comprised CD4+ T cells sorted from blood. The receptors stem from a human donor with alopecia areata. Each CDR3 is given with its conserved first and last residue. D genes are given only for firm matches. Expanded clones are given a class, and other clones once, few, many or no size at all.

CDR3nt,CDR3aa,j_gene,d_gene,v_gene,abundance
TGTGCCAGCATCCAAGCAGGGGGCTACGAGCAGTACTTC,CASIQAGGYEQYF,TRBJ2-7,TRBD1,TRBV6-5,NA
TGCGCCAGCAGCCGGTCTGGTGGCGGGGGCAACAATGAGCAGTTCTTC,CASSRSGGGGNNEQFF,TRBJ2-1,NA,TRBV5-1,NA
TGTGCCAGCAGCAGGGGGAAAGAGACCCAGTACTTC,CASSRGKETQYF,TRBJ2-5,NA,TRBV5-4,NA
TGTGCCAGCAGCCACCAAGAGACCCAGTACTTC,CASSHQETQYF,TRBJ2-5,NA,TRBV6-6,NA
TGCAGCGTTCTGACAGGGTTCTCCTACGAGCAGTACTTC,CSVLTGFSYEQYF,TRBJ2-7,TRBD1,TRBV29-1,few
TGTGCCAGCAGCAAAGACCGTCGCAATGAGCAGTTCTTC,CASSKDRRNEQFF,TRBJ2-1,NA,TRBV7-2,NA
TGTGCCAGCAGTGGGGCTGGGCTAGCGGCAACCCACTCCTACAATGAGCAGTTCTTC,CASSGAGLAATHSYNEQFF,TRBJ2-1,TRBD2,TRBV28,NA
TGCAGCGGGCGACCCGACACCGGGGAGCTGTTTTTT,CSGRPDTGELFF,TRBJ2-2,NA,TRBV29-1,NA
TGCGCCAGCAGCTTGCACGGACAGGGGAACACTGAAGCTTTCTTT,CASSLHGQGNTEAFF,TRBJ1-1,TRBD1,TRBV5-1,NA
TGTGCCAGCGGAGAGACCCAGTACTTC,CASGETQYF,TRBJ2-5,NA,TRBV28,few
TGCAGCGTGGAGGGGGGAAACAAAGAGACCCAGTACTTC,CSVEGGNKETQYF,TRBJ2-5,NA,TRBV29-1,few
TGTGCCAGCAGCTTTAATGGAACAGATACGCAGTATTTT,CASSFNGTDTQYF,TRBJ2-3,NA,TRBV7-9,few
TGTGCCAGCTCACCGCTGGGCGGTAGGGAGACCCAGTACTTC,CASSPLGGRETQYF,TRBJ2-5,NA,TRBV18,NA
TGTGCCAGCAGACGCGCGGGACAGGGGGACTACGAGCAGTACTTC,CASRRAGQGDYEQYF,TRBJ2-7,TRBD1,TRBV28,few
TGTGCCAGTCGGGCCCAGAACTACGAGCAGTACTTC,CASRAQNYEQYF,TRBJ2-7,NA,TRBV27,NA
TGCAGCGTTGAGAGGGGGCGAGCTTTCTTT,CSVERGRAFF,TRBJ1-1,TRBD1,TRBV29-1,few
TGCAGCGTTACCCGGAGGACAGGGGGCAGCTACGAGCAGTACTTC,CSVTRRTGGSYEQYF,TRBJ2-7,TRBD1,TRBV29-1,NA
TGTGCCAGCAGCTTGGTCACGCCCCCCGGGACCCAGTACTTC,CASSLVTPPGTQYF,TRBJ2-5,NA,TRBV5-6,NA
TGTGCCTGGAGTGCCGGGACTAGCGTTTCAGAGACCCAGTACTTC,CAWSAGTSVSETQYF,TRBJ2-5,TRBD2,TRBV30,NA
TGTGCCAGCAGTGCGAGGAGTAGTCCTAACTATGGCTACACCTTC,CASSARSSPNYGYTF,TRBJ1-2,NA,TRBV2,NA
TGTGCCACCGCAACCTGGAGGACTGGGGTAGGGAATGAGCAGTTCTTC,CATATWRTGVGNEQFF,TRBJ2-1,NA,TRBV25-1,NA
TGCAGCGTTGAGGGGCGGGGGGGCCCAGATACGCAGTATTTT,CSVEGRGGPDTQYF,TRBJ2-3,TRBD2,TRBV29-1,few
TGTGCCAGCAGTGGTAGCGGGGGGGTGAAGCAGACCCAGTACTTC,CASSGSGGVKQTQYF,TRBJ2-5,TRBD2,TRBV2,NA
TGCGCCAGCAGCGTACAAAGCGGGAGCGGGGAGACCCAGTACTTC,CASSVQSGSGETQYF,TRBJ2-5,TRBD2,TRBV5-1,few
TGCGCCAGCAGCTTGGATCGGTCAACTAATGAAAAACTGTTTTTT,CASSLDRSTNEKLFF,TRBJ1-4,NA,TRBV5-1,few
TGCAGCGTCCCGGGAGGGGCGGGAGGTGGGAACATTCAGTACTTC,CSVPGGAGGGNIQYF,TRBJ2-4,TRBD2,TRBV29-1,NA
TGTGCCAGCTCCGGGACTAGTCCCGGGGAGCTGTTTTTT,CASSGTSPGELFF,TRBJ2-2,TRBD2,TRBV2,few
TGTGCCAGCAGCTTAGTTCGCTCAGACGATGAGCAGTTCTTC,CASSLVRSDDEQFF,TRBJ2-1,NA,TRBV7-2,NA
TGCAGCGTTGGGCGGGAGGGCTACGAGCAGTACTTC,CSVGREGYEQYF,TRBJ2-7,TRBD2,TRBV29-1,NA
TGTGCCAGCAGTTTATCGCCGAGTAGCGGGAGTTACGAGCAGTACTTC,CASSLSPSSGSYEQYF,TRBJ2-7,TRBD2,TRBV28,NA
TGTGCCAGCAGCGGACAGGCAGGAGGCTACACCTTC,CASSGQAGGYTF,TRBJ1-2,TRBD1,TRBV2,NA
TGTGCCAGCTCCTCCGGCACTAGCGGGTCCGAGCAGTTCTTC,CASSSGTSGSEQFF,TRBJ2-1,TRBD2,TRBV7-3,once
TGTGCCAGCAGCCCTCGGGGACAGGGTAGTGCTTTCTTT,CASSPRGQGSAFF,TRBJ1-1,TRBD1,TRBV6-5,NA
TGCGCCAGCAGGAACAGGGCTATCGGCACTGAAGCTTTCTTT,CASRNRAIGTEAFF,TRBJ1-1,NA,TRBV4-1,many
TGTGCCAGTAGTAGGCGACTAGCAGCGAATGAGCAGTTCTTC,CASSRRLAANEQFF,TRBJ2-1,TRBD2,TRBV19,NA
TGTGCCTGGAATGGACTAGCGGGAGATACGCAGTATTTT,CAWNGLAGDTQYF,TRBJ2-3,TRBD2,TRBV30,NA
TGTGCCTGGAAAGAGGGGACTAAAGACACCGGGGAGCTGTTTTTT,CAWKEGTKDTGELFF,TRBJ2-2,TRBD2,TRBV30,NA
TGCAGCGTTACTTTTTTGGCGCAGCGCACAGATACGCAGTATTTT,CSVTFLAQRTDTQYF,TRBJ2-3,NA,TRBV29-1,NA
TGCAGCGTTCGGGATCCAGGGAGGAGCACCTTCTACGAGCAGTACTTC,CSVRDPGRSTFYEQYF,TRBJ2-7,NA,TRBV29-1,few
TGCAGCGTGGTGACAGGGGCCACCTACGAGCAGTACTTC,CSVVTGATYEQYF,TRBJ2-7,TRBD1,TRBV29-1,NA